The clone carrying this TCR beta chain occurred a few times. Its antigen is unidentified. This CDR3 has 13 amino acids. V lost 2 bases, J lost 3 bases, and 11 bases lay in between. Germline CDR1 DFQATT, CDR2 SNEGSKA (reference sequence). This sample is drawn from a study of vaccination and CD4 T cells after COVID-19. Cultured CD4+ T cells had their DNA profiled by the Oncomine TCR Beta short-read assay. Investigators isolated genomic DNA from cultured CD4+ T cells. One entry per CDR3 protein results from TCRdb running MiXCR on the PCR reads. The sample consists of around 10,000 distinct CDR3 sequences, 30% to 45% of them appearing once. The treatment: approximately nine-day PBMC culture with coronavirus spike peptide pools or control peptides (ViraFEST assay). One should note that the unexposed donor's CD4+ T cells were collected before the COVID-19 pandemic (2011-2018).

V is TRBV20-1 and J is TRBJ2-7, with D possibly TRBD2 on 6 matching bases. This clonotype was obtained from a human donor in good health. Material: CD4+ T cells from blood, cultured in vitro. The CDR3 nucleotides read TGCAGTGCTAGAAGACATAGCGGCTACGAGCAGTACTTC. It codes for CSARRHSGYEQYF.